This T cell receptor (beta chain) was retrieved from a study of blood T cell repertoires in COVID-19. Study at large: Acute and convalescent COVID-19 specimens originated in the United States, Italy and Spain. PBMCs, B-cell-depleted T cells, or T cells were the source of the cDNA or gDNA that made up the material.

The length of the CDR3 is 14 residues. While infection was still active, Seattle patients were enrolled and then followed longitudinally. In the study's own analysis: Estimation of nucleated cell counts was performed using reference gene primer amplification. The protocol was immunoSEQ multiplex PCR, while the TCRdb copy is restricted to in-frame clones and leaves out a portion. V, J and clone size are those of that table, while D and trimming were read from the DNA. The table shows 390,000 or so clones, with around 89% occurring only once. This receptor was identified in a woman aged 25-40 years with COVID-19, enrolled during active disease. The genes are TRBV21-1 and TRBJ2-5; no check of the table's D call, TRBD1, against the DNA was made. TRBV21-1 is noted as a pseudogene. Sequenced: peripheral blood. In nucleotides, the CDR3 is TGTGCCCCAATCGGGGGGACAGGACAAGAGACCCAGTACTTC. This sequence encodes CAPIGGTGQETQYF.